Below are 18 T cell receptor beta chains sequenced from a single sample in a study of T cell responses to AZD1222 COVID-19 vaccine. Clones were sequenced by immunoSEQ multiplex PCR, and TCRdb holds only the in-frame ones, with some missing. This sample carries over 130,000 clones, roughly 92% of them seen once, and the ten largest clones take roughly 5%. The sequenced sample was peripheral blood, obtained on day 0 of AZD1222 vaccination. These receptors all stem from an adult in good health.

V and J are TRBV18 and TRBJ2-7; 7 nucleotides line up with TRBD1. With V trimmed by 8 bases and J by 2 bases, 15 bases remained unmatched. The length of the CDR3 is 16 residues. The germline CDR1 and CDR2 sequences are KGHSH and LQKENI. The CDR3 region is CASEGFSDRRPYEQYF. CDR3 coding DNA: TGTGCCAGCGAGGGGTTCTCGGACAGGAGGCCCTACGAGCAGTACTTC.

The chain uses TRBV6-5 and TRBJ1-1; D not resolved. Between the trimmed V and J ends, which lost 2 bases and 8 bases, there was a span of 12 bases. The CDR3 is 13 residues long. Germline assignment: CDR1 MNHEY and CDR2 SVGAGI. The CDR3 region is CASSYGQRREAFF. The CDR3 DNA reads as TGTGCCAGCAGTTACGGGCAGCGTCGAGAAGCTTTCTTT.

The rearrangement uses TRBV27 and TRBJ2-1, with 15 positions matching TRBD2. CDR3 length equals 15 residues. The germline gives CDR1 MNHEY, CDR2 SMNVEV (reference sequence). V gave up 6 bases and J gave up 5 bases; unmatched junction bases: 2. The DNA of the CDR3 is TGTGCCAGCAGCGGACTAGCGGGGGGGGACAATGAGCAGTTCTTC. It codes for CASSGLAGGDNEQFF.

This chain joins TRBV6-4 and TRBJ2-2, with 9 bases identical to TRBD2. J gave up 5 bases and V 6 bases, and 4 bases lay outside the gene matches. The CDR3 contains 14 residues. Germline lookup yields CDR1 MRHNA and CDR2 SNTAGT. As DNA, the CDR3 is TGTGCCAGCAGATTAGCGGGAGCGACCGGGGAGCTGTTTTTT. Translated: CASRLAGATGELFF.

The chain carries TRBV5-4 and TRBJ1-2; possibly TRBD1 for D (5 bases). CDR1 SGHNT and CDR2 YYREEE come from the germline V gene (reference sequence). V lost 0 bases to trimming and J lost 9 bases, with 12 bases between them. This CDR3 spans 13 amino acids. The CDR3 DNA reads as TGTGCCAGCAGCTTGGACGGGGGGGTTCGCTACACCTTC. This sequence encodes CASSLDGGVRYTF. The full variable domain, completed using reference TRBV5-4 and TRBJ1-2, is ETGVTQSPTHLIKTRGQQVTLRCSSQSGHNTVSWYQQALGQGPQFIFQYYREEENGRGNFPPRFSGLQFPNYSSELNVNALELDDSALYLCASSLDGGVRYTFGSGTRLTVV.

The V gene is TRBV7-9, the J gene TRBJ1-2; D not resolved. The length of the CDR3 is 13 residues. Trimming removed 4 bases from V and 2 bases from J, with 8 bases in between. CDR1 and CDR2 from the germline V gene are SEHNR and FQNEAQ (reference sequence). The CDR3 is CASSYTANYGYTF. The CDR3 DNA sequence: TGTGCCAGCAGCTATACAGCAAACTATGGCTACACCTTC.

J is TRBJ2-7 and V is TRBV27; a possible D gene is TRBD2 (5 bases). Germline CDR1 is MNHEY and CDR2 is SMNVEV (reference sequence). This CDR3 contains 14 residues. V lost 5 bases, J lost 7 bases, and 18 bases lay in between. The CDR3: CASSPGLKLGEQYF. CDR3 nucleotide sequence: TGTGCCAGCAGTCCCGGACTCAAGTTAGGGGAGCAGTACTTC.

This sequence joins TRBV15 and TRBJ1-5; 11 nucleotides match TRBD1. CDR3 length: 19 residues. In germline, CDR1 is LNHNV, CDR2 YYDKDF (reference sequence). V dropped 0 bases and J dropped 0; count of bases not matched to a gene: 7. As DNA, the CDR3 is TGTGCCACCAGCAGAGATCGGGGACAGGGGGGATATAGCAATCAGCCCCAGCATTTT. Protein sequence: CATSRDRGQGGYSNQPQHF. Based on the CDR3 plus reference TRBV15 and TRBJ1-5, the full variable domain is DAMVIQNPRYQVTQFGKPVTLSCSQTLNHNVMYWYQQKSSQAPKLLFHYYDKDFNNEADTPDNFQSRRPNTSFCFLDIRSPGLGDTAMYLCATSRDRGQGGYSNQPQHFGDGTRLSIL.

V and J are TRBV5-1 and TRBJ1-3; D ambiguous. CDR3 length equals 14 residues. Deletions cut 2 bases from V and 0 bases from J, with 6 bases between. Germline V gene sequence: CDR1 SGHRS, CDR2 YFSETQ. Written as DNA, the CDR3 is TGCGCCAGCAGCTTATCAATCTCTGGAAACACCATATATTTT. It yields the protein CASSLSISGNTIYF.

V is TRBV10-3 and J is TRBJ2-4; the D gene is possibly TRBD2 (7 bases). This CDR3 is built from 15 residues. CDR1 and CDR2 (germline): ENHRY, SYGVKD. With 8 bases removed from V and 1 base from J, the gap between germline ends came to 15 bases. In DNA, the CDR3 is TGTGCCATCGGGGGCGGGGGCGCCGCCAAAAACATTCAGTACTTC. Protein sequence: CAIGGGGAAKNIQYF.

The chain recombines TRBV4-2 with TRBJ1-5; 11 bases line up with TRBD1. Per germline, CDR1 LGHNA and CDR2 YNFKEQ. V gave up 3 bases and J gave up 5 bases; unmatched junction bases: 0. CDR3 length equals 14 residues. This CDR3 is CASSQGQGDQPQHF. The CDR3, as DNA: TGTGCCAGCAGCCAGGGACAGGGGGATCAGCCCCAGCATTTT.

The chain combines TRBV10-3 with TRBJ2-6; D is perhaps TRBD2 (6 bases). This CDR3 has 18 amino acids. Trimming took off 0 bases at V and 0 bases at J, with 12 bases between the two ends. The germline V gene encodes CDR1 ENHRY and CDR2 SYGVKD. CDR3 loop: CAISESGGTLSGANVLTF. The DNA of the CDR3 is TGTGCCATCAGTGAGTCGGGCGGGACTCTCTCTGGGGCCAACGTCCTGACTTTC.

V is TRBV2 and J is TRBJ2-1; TRBD2 agrees at 12 bases. The germline gives CDR1 SNHLY, CDR2 FYNNEI. The CDR3 has 16 residues. Trimming removed 3 bases from V and 1 base from J; junction bases left unmatched: 1. The CDR3, as DNA: TGTGCCAGCAGTGATCTAGCGGGAGGGTCCTACAATGAGCAGTTCTTC. Its protein is CASSDLAGGSYNEQFF.

This chain connects TRBV27 to TRBJ1-4; TRBD1 is a possible D gene (5 bases). CDR1 and CDR2 from the germline V gene are MNHEY and SMNVEV (reference sequence). The V end lost 2 bases, the J end lost 3 bases, and 7 bases lay between the germline ends. The CDR3 covers 14 residues. CDR3 nucleotide sequence: TGTGCCAGCAGTTTAATGGGGGCTAATGAAAAACTGTTTTTT. As protein: CASSLMGANEKLFF.

The chain joins TRBV10-3 to TRBJ2-3, with TRBD2 identical over 7 bases. Germline values: CDR1 ENHRY, CDR2 SYGVKD. Germline trimming cut 4 bases from V and 5 bases from J; bases unmatched to any gene: 12. The CDR3 contains 16 residues. The DNA for the CDR3 is TGTGCCATCAGTGTCGGAGCGGGAACCGCCGGAGATACGCAGTATTTT. It translates to CAISVGAGTAGDTQYF.

This chain uses TRBV29-1 with TRBJ2-3; 11 nucleotides agree with TRBD2. Germline-derived CDR1 and CDR2 are SQVTM and ANQGSEA. Germline trimming cut 5 bases from V and 9 bases from J; bases unmatched to any gene: 13. The CDR3 covers 15 residues. Written as DNA, the CDR3 is TGCAGCGTTTCGATAGCGGGAGGGCCGACGGGCACGCAGTATTTT. It specifies CSVSIAGGPTGTQYF.

The J gene is TRBJ2-5, the V gene TRBV11-3, with D tentatively TRBD1 (6 bases). The CDR3 is 13 residues long. Germline V gives CDR1 SGHNT, CDR2 YENEEA. The V gene lost 5 bases and the J gene lost 4 bases, with 11 bases spanning the gap. CDR3 sequence (DNA): TGTGCCAGCAGCCGGACAGTCGGAGAGACCCAGTACTTC. Translation: CASSRTVGETQYF.

This chain uses TRBV9 with TRBJ2-5; tentative D call: TRBD2 (6 bases). Germline V gene sequence: CDR1 SGDLS, CDR2 YYNGEE. The length of the CDR3 is 13 residues. V dropped 2 bases and J dropped 5 bases, with 10 bases sitting between them. CDR3 loop: CASSVTSMETQYF. CDR3 DNA sequence: TGTGCCAGCAGCGTCACTAGCATGGAGACCCAGTACTTC.